The clone carrying this TCR beta chain was found a few times. Original processing methods: Cell counts per sample came from amplifying reference gene primers. Produced via immunoSEQ multiplex PCR; TCRdb's table is partial and in-frame only. Clone size and V and J calls were adopted from that table, with D and trimming inferred from the DNA. Of 55,000 to 80,000 clones in the sample, approximately 77% were seen once. This CDR3 comprises 14 residues. CDR1 and CDR2 from the germline V gene are SGHNT and YYREEE (reference sequence). J lost 4 bases, V lost 4 bases, and 6 bases had no gene match. This sample is drawn from a study of blood T cell repertoires in COVID-19. Study details: PBMCs, B-cell-depleted T cells, or T cells were the source of the cDNA or gDNA that made up the material.

This rearrangement joins TRBV5-4 to TRBJ1-1, with TRBD1 matching over 8 bases. The clonotype originates from a woman in her 70s with acute or convalescent COVID-19. Material for sequencing was peripheral blood. CDR3 residues: CASSIVTGGTEAFF. The CDR3 DNA follows: TGTGCCAGCAGCATTGTAACAGGGGGCACTGAAGCTTTCTTT.